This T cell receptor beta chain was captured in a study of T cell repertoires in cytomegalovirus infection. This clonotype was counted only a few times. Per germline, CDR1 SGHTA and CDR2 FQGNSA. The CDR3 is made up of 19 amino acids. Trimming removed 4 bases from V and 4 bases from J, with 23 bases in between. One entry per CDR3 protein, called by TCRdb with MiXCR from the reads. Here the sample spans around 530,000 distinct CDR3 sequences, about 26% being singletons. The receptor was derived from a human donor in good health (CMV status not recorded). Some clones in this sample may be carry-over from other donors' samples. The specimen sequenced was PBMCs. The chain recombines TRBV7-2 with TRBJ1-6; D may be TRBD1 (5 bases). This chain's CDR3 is CASSSRRGTALVYNSPLHF. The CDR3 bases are TGTGCCAGCAGCTCTCGAAGAGGGACGGCTCTTGTATATAATTCACCCCTCCACTTT. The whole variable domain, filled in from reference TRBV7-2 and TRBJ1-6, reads GAGVSQSPSNKVTEKGKDVELRCDPISGHTALYWYRQSLGQGLEFLIYFQGNSAPDKSGLPSDRFSAERTGGSVSTLTIQRTQQEDSAVYLCASSSRRGTALVYNSPLHFGNGTRLTVT.